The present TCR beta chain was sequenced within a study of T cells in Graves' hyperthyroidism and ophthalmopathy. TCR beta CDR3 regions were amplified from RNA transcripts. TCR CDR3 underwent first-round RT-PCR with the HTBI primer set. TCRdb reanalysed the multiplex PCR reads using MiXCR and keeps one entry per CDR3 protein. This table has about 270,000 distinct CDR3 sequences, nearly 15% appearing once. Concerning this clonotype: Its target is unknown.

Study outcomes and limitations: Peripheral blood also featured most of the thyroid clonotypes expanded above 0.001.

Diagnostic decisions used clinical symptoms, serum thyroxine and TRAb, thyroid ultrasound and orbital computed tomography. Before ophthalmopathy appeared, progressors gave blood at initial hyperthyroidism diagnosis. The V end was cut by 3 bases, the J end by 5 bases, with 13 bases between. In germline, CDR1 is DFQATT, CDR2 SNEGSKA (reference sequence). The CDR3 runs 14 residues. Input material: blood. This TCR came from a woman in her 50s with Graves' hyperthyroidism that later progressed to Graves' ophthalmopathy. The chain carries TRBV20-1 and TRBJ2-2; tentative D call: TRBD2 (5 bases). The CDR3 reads CSASGPTGTGELFF. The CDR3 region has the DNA TGCAGTGCTAGTGGCCCAACGGGGACCGGGGAGCTGTTTTTT.